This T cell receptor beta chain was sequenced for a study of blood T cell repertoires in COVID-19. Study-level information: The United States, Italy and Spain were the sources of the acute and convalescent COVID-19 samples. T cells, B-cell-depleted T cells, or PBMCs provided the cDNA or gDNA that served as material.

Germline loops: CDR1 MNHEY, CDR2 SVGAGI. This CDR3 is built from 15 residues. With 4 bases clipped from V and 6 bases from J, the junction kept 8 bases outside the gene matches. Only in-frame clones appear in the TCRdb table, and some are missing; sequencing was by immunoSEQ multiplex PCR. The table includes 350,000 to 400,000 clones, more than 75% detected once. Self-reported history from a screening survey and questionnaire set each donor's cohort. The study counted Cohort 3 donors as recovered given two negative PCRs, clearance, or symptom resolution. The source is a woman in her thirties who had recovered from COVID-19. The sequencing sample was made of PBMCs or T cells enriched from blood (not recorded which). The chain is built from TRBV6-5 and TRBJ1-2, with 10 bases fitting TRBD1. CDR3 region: CASSSPRTGGNGYTF. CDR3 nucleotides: TGTGCCAGCAGTTCCCCTCGGACAGGGGGGAATGGCTACACCTTC.